This T cell receptor beta chain emerged from a study of tumor and adjacent non-tumor tissue in lung cancer. Study in general: Each sample yielded millions of productive TCRbeta reads on average. Study-wide findings and caveats: Top 100 clones took a larger repertoire share in normal lung. Compared with tumor, normal lung showed significantly lower TCR diversity.

Concerning this clonotype itself: Antigen: not known. The junction departs from germline at one end; a sequencing error may be responsible.

CDR3 length: 11 amino acids. Three rounds of nested PCR, following a modified ARM-PCR protocol, produced the TCRbeta library. TCRdb itself ran the multiplex PCR reads through MiXCR, one entry per CDR3 protein. The table records approximately 68,000 distinct CDR3 sequences, more than 75% of them present only once. The template was RNA from unsorted bulk tissue. Distant lung tissue was collected more than 3 cm away from the tumor edge. This TCR was recovered from a man aged 55 to 69 with non-small cell lung cancer. The chain links TRBV12-3 or TRBV12-4 to TRBJ1-1; D is unclear. Material: distant non-tumor lung tissue. CDR3 coding DNA: TGTGCCAGTGGCCAGACCCTGGAAGTTTTCTTT. Translation gives CASGQTLEVFF.